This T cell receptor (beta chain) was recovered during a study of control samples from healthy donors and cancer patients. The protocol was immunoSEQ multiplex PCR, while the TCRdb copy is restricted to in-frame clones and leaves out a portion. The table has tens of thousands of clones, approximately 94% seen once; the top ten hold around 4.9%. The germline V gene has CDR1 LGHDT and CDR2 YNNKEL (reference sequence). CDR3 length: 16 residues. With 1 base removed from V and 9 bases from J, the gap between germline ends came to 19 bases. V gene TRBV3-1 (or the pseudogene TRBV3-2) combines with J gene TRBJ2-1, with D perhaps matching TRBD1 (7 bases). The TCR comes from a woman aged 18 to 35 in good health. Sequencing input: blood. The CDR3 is CASSQVPEGARGEQFF. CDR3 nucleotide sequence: TGTGCCAGCAGCCAAGTTCCGGAGGGGGCGAGGGGTGAGCAGTTCTTC.